This T cell receptor (beta chain) comes out of a study of Ad26.COV2.S vaccination and SARS-CoV-2 variants. At the level of the study: Into the muscle, Ad26.COV2.S was dosed once or twice, 56 days apart.

About this clone: Its antigen remains unknown.

General observations from the study: Post-vaccination breadth of spike-specific CD8+ and CD4+ T cell responses was reportedly substantial.

The CDR3 loop spans 16 amino acids. V shed 6 bases and J 8 bases; nucleotides not matched to a gene: 14. The germline gives CDR1 LNHDA, CDR2 SQIVND (reference sequence). Sequencing used immunoSEQ multiplex PCR; TCRdb keeps in-frame clones, though not all of them. In the table there are 350,000 to 550,000 clones, about 88% of which are singletons. The treatment was: some 19 received Ad26.COV2.S at low or high dose, single or two shots; about 5 received placebo; per-sample allocation not given. Repertoires come from day 63 after the first vaccine or placebo injection. Expressing Wuhan-strain SARS-CoV-2 spike, an Ad26 vector served as the vaccine.

The rearrangement uses TRBV19 and TRBJ1-4; 8 nucleotides line up with TRBD1. The sequenced sample was peripheral blood, obtained in a trial of Ad26.COV2.S vaccine versus placebo. This sequence was found in a person aged 18-65 years who received the Ad26.COV2.S COVID-19 vaccine or a placebo. In DNA form, the CDR3 reads TGTGCCAGTAGGTCGACAGGGGCGTCCTGGGTCGAAAAACTGTTTTTT. Encoded protein: CASRSTGASWVEKLFF.